This passage covers 22 T cell receptor beta chains from one sample sequenced in a study of blood T cell repertoires in COVID-19. Method: immunoSEQ multiplex PCR; TCRdb's copy keeps in-frame clones and lacks some. Altogether 150,000 to 250,000 clones are present, roughly 84% being singletons, with the ten largest covering 6% to 8%. Sequenced input: PBMCs or T cells enriched from blood (not recorded which). These receptors were collected from a middle-aged man who had recovered from COVID-19.

About this clone: Germline and junction disagree at one end, which may indicate a read error. DNA for the CDR3: TGTGCCAGCAGCTTAGCTCCCCCGGACTTC. The encoded protein is CASSLAPPDF. The chain uses TRBV7-9 and TRBJ2-5; no clear D gene. This CDR3 spans 10 amino acids. Germline V gene data show CDR1 as SEHNR and CDR2 as FQNEAQ (reference sequence).

The V and J genes are TRBV7-7 and TRBJ1-2, with D uncertain. This CDR3 is 15 amino acids long. Germline CDR1 and CDR2: SSHAT and FNYEAQ (reference sequence). Trimming shortened V by 5 bases and J by 1 base, and 14 bases separated the two germline ends. This CDR3 reads CASSHQLQNNYGYTF. CDR3 DNA: TGTGCCAGCAGCCATCAATTACAGAATAACTATGGCTACACCTTC.

In nucleotides, the CDR3 is TGTGCCAGCAGCCACAGGGTGAATTCACCCCTCCACTTT. Its protein is CASSHRVNSPLHF. V is TRBV5-8 and J is TRBJ1-6; perhaps TRBD1 as D (6 bases). Trimming took 4 bases from V and 7 from J, leaving 9 bases between them. The CDR3 totals 13 residues. CDR1 and CDR2 from the germline V gene are SGHTS and YDEGEE.

This clone was seen a single time. V is TRBV18 and J is TRBJ1-2, with a tentative D call TRBD1 (5 bases). The germline V and J ends were trimmed by 6 bases and 4 bases, with 18 bases remaining between them. Looked up from germline, CDR1 is KGHSH and CDR2 is LQKENI. This CDR3 is built from 15 residues. In nucleotides, the CDR3 is TGTGCCAGCTCCCCAAGACAGATTGAGAGCTATGGCTACACCTTC. This sequence encodes CASSPRQIESYGYTF.

This clone was counted a single time. This chain connects TRBV3-1 (or the pseudogene TRBV3-2) to TRBJ1-1; 9 nucleotides line up with TRBD1. This CDR3 comprises 16 residues. Germline values: CDR1 LGHDT, CDR2 YNNKEL (reference sequence). V trimming: 4 bases; J trimming: 4 bases; junction bases outside the gene matches: 10. The CDR3 sequence is CASSLRKTGGFTEAFF. In DNA, the CDR3 is TGTGCCAGCAGCCTGCGAAAGACAGGGGGATTCACTGAAGCTTTCTTT.

Worth noting for this clone: Distinct nucleotide sequences in the sample also encode this CDR3. The rearrangement links TRBV15 to TRBJ1-5; D unclear. V was pared by 0 bases and J by 3 bases, with 3 bases between. The CDR3 length is 13 residues. CDR1 is LNHNV, CDR2 YYDKDF, per germline (reference sequence). The CDR3 nucleotides read TGTGCCACCAGCAGAGATTACAATCAGCCCCAGCATTTT. Amino acid sequence: CATSRDYNQPQHF.

V usage is TRBV10-3 and J usage is TRBJ2-7; 10 nucleotides align to TRBD1. Germline V gene data show CDR1 as ENHRY and CDR2 as SYGVKD. After removal of 5 bases from V and 3 bases from J, the junction contained 4 bases not matched to a gene. The CDR3 totals 14 residues. DNA of the CDR3: TGTGCCATCAGTCCGGGGACAGGGGTCTACGAGCAGTACTTC. This gives the protein CAISPGTGVYEQYF.

V is TRBV20-1 and J is TRBJ1-1, with a possible D match to TRBD1 (5 bases). There are 16 residues in the CDR3. Germline V lookup: CDR1 DFQATT, CDR2 SNEGSKA (reference sequence). Trimming removed 3 bases from V and 7 bases from J, with 24 bases in between. CDR3 region: CSASIPSMTATHEAFF. The CDR3 bases are TGCAGTGCTAGTATTCCCTCAATGACAGCGACCCATGAAGCTTTCTTT.

This clone has more than one count but fewer than ten. Other nucleotide sequences from this sample produce the same CDR3. V gene TRBV6-5 combines with J gene TRBJ1-2; 7 bases are a match to TRBD1. CDR1 and CDR2 from the germline V gene are MNHEY and SVGAGI. The CDR3 runs to 14 residues. V gave up 0 bases and J gave up 2 bases; unmatched junction bases: 0. The CDR3, as DNA: TGTGCCAGCAGTTACTCGACAGGGAACTATGGCTACACCTTC. Residues: CASSYSTGNYGYTF.

V gene TRBV7-6 combines with J gene TRBJ2-3, with D perhaps matching TRBD2 (5 bases). Germline V lookup: CDR1 SGHVS, CDR2 FNYEAQ. V dropped 5 bases and J dropped 4 bases, with 19 bases sitting between them. The CDR3 runs to 16 residues. This CDR3 reads CASSPNEGRGPDTQYF. CDR3 nucleotide sequence: TGTGCCAGCAGCCCGAACGAGGGTAGAGGCCCAGATACGCAGTATTTT.

V is TRBV4-1 and J is TRBJ2-5; a possible D gene is TRBD2 (6 bases). The CDR3 sequence is 14 residues long. CDR1 and CDR2 from the germline V gene are MGHRA and YSYEKL. V lost 6 bases, J lost 2 bases, and 13 bases lay in between. CDR3 DNA sequence: TGCGCCAGCAGTTTAGGGAGGTGGCAAGAGACCCAGTACTTC. Translation: CASSLGRWQETQYF.

The chain links TRBV9 to TRBJ1-1; a possible D gene is TRBD1 (5 bases). The V gene's germline CDR1 is SGDLS and CDR2 YYNGEE. This CDR3 region has 14 residues. V was trimmed by 0 bases and J by 1 base, leaving 7 bases between them. The DNA of the CDR3 is TGTGCCAGCAGCGTAGAAGACAGGAACACTGAAGCTTTCTTT. It encodes CASSVEDRNTEAFF.

The V call is TRBV10-3, the J call TRBJ1-2, with 7 nucleotides matching TRBD1. CDR1 is ENHRY and CDR2 is SYGVKD in the germline V gene. This CDR3 is built from 13 residues. With V trimmed by 2 bases and J by 7 bases, 4 bases remained unmatched. Here the CDR3 DNA reads TGTGCCATCAGTGAGCCAGGGGGAGCTGGCTACACCTTC. Translating it yields CAISEPGGAGYTF.

The rearrangement joins TRBV19 to TRBJ1-1, with D possibly TRBD1 on 5 matching bases. The CDR3 length is 14 residues. Trimming removed 1 base at V and 5 bases at J, with 11 bases between. Per the germline V gene, CDR1 is LNHDA and CDR2 is SQIVND (reference sequence). The CDR3 reads CASSIARGRTEAFF. CDR3 bases: TGTGCCAGTAGTATAGCGCGGGGGAGGACTGAAGCTTTCTTT.

The chain combines TRBV9 with TRBJ2-1; maybe TRBD2 (5 bases). Germline V gives CDR1 SGDLS, CDR2 YYNGEE. V lost 5 bases and J 9 bases, leaving 15 bases between the germline ends. CDR3 length: 13 amino acids. The chain's CDR3 is CASRAALRGEQFF. The CDR3 nucleotides read TGTGCCAGCAGAGCCGCTTTACGGGGTGAGCAGTTCTTC.

This clone was observed once. The V call is TRBV12-3 or TRBV12-4, the J call TRBJ1-5; no definite D call. CDR3 size: 13 residues. V gave up 6 bases and J gave up 1 base, with 7 bases separating them. The CDR3 is CASRGASNQPQHF. CDR3 DNA: TGTGCCAGCAGGGGCGCGAGCAATCAGCCCCAGCATTTT.

A remark on this clone: At one of its ends the junction is not consistent with the germline gene, which may arise from a read error. The J gene is TRBJ2-7, the V gene TRBV28; 8 bases align to TRBD1. The germline gives CDR1 MDHEN, CDR2 SYDVKM. CDR3 length equals 14 residues. The CDR3 nucleotides read TGTGCCAGCAGTCCCAGGGGACAGGACTACGGGTCGCGCTTC. Encoded protein: CASSPRGQDYGSRF.

The chain joins TRBV21-1 to TRBJ2-6; the DNA was not compared with TRBD1, the D call given in the table. TRBV21-1 is labeled a pseudogene. The CDR3 consists of 18 residues. In nucleotides, the CDR3 is TGTGCCAGCAGCAGATCGACAGGTGTTAGCTCTGGGGCCAACGTCCTGACTTTC. It is translated as CASSRSTGVSSGANVLTF.

In this sample, this clone turned up once. The gene calls are TRBV7-2 and TRBJ2-3; 8 bases map to TRBD1. From germline, CDR1 is SGHTA and CDR2 FQGNSA. This CDR3 region has 15 residues. V gave up 3 bases and J gave up 3 bases; unmatched junction bases: 5. CDR3 region: CASSFDRGLTDTQYF. The CDR3 DNA sequence: TGTGCCAGCAGCTTCGACAGGGGCCTTACAGATACGCAGTATTTT.

The DNA for the CDR3 is TGTGCCAGCAGTTTAGCCGGGGAGGACACCGGGGAGCTGTTTTTT. This sequence encodes CASSLAGEDTGELFF. The chain links TRBV28 to TRBJ2-2, with a possible D match to TRBD2 (6 bases). Germline V CDR1 and CDR2: MDHEN, SYDVKM. With 2 bases removed from V and 3 bases from J, the gap between germline ends came to 10 bases. The CDR3 sequence is 15 residues long.

In DNA, the CDR3 is TGTGCCTGGGCTAGCGGGGTCTCCTACGAGCAGTACTTC. It is translated as CAWASGVSYEQYF. The J gene is TRBJ2-7, the V gene TRBV30; TRBD2 agrees at 9 bases. Trimming cost V 5 bases and J 0 bases; bases outside gene matches: 2. Germline-derived CDR1 and CDR2 are GTSNPN and SVGIG (reference sequence). The CDR3 consists of 13 residues.

This clone has a handful of counts. The V and J genes are TRBV28 and TRBJ1-2; D is undetermined. Trimming left V 7 bases short and J 4 bases short, with 10 bases between. CDR3 length: 12 amino acids. Germline V CDR1 and CDR2: MDHEN, SYDVKM. This CDR3 reads CASNYRGYGYTF. CDR3 in DNA: TGTGCCAGCAACTACCGGGGCTATGGCTACACCTTC.